This T cell receptor (beta chain) was profiled in a study of blood T cell repertoires in COVID-19. Study as a whole: COVID-19 samples collected from the United States, Italy and Spain covered acute and convalescent phases. Nucleic acid was either cDNA or gDNA, and it came from T cells, B-cell-depleted T cells, or PBMCs.

Trimming cost V 5 bases and J 4 bases, with 6 bases left between them. The V gene's germline CDR1 is DFQATT and CDR2 SNEGSKA (reference sequence). The CDR3 consists of 11 residues. Per the authors' pipeline: Reference gene primer amplification gave estimated nucleated cell counts. Method: immunoSEQ multiplex PCR; TCRdb's copy keeps in-frame clones and lacks some. The DNA was the basis for D and trimming; V, J and clone size are from that table. The sample yields approximately 160,000 clones, 70% to 90% seen once. Sequenced material: peripheral blood. This chain connects TRBV20-1 to TRBJ1-3; D is undetermined. The clonotype originates from a human donor in a cohort sampled during active COVID-19. In nucleotides, the CDR3 is TGCAGTGCTGACTCAGGAAACACCATATATTTT. This gives the protein CSADSGNTIYF.